The 30 T cell receptor beta chains given below trace back to one sample, sequenced in a study of beta chain features in type 1 diabetes. Their target antigens are unknown. Expressed TCRB transcripts were sequenced because the isolated RNA had all been reverse transcribed beforehand. Some clones are missing from TCRdb's copy, which holds only in-frame ones; the method was immunoSEQ multiplex PCR. The sample records about 660,000 clones, around an eighth being singletons. Whole-study results and caveats: Patients with Type 1 diabetes showed moderately but significantly shorter TCRB CDR3s in all four CD4+ subsets.

Sequences were obtained from naive CD4+ T cells from blood. These receptor sequences come from a young man with type 1 diabetes.

This clone appeared a few times. J is TRBJ1-2 and V is TRBV5-1; D is uncertain. The CDR3 spans 17 residues. Germline CDR1 and CDR2: SGHRS and YFSETQ. V was cut by 4 bases and J by 6 bases, with 25 bases left in between. The CDR3 spells CASSPLARRARPNGYTF. CDR3 in DNA: TGCGCCAGCAGCCCGTTGGCACGTCGGGCCCGACCAAATGGCTACACCTTC.

The V gene is TRBV7-8, the J gene TRBJ1-5, with 7 bases fitting TRBD1. CDR1 is SGHVS and CDR2 is FQNEAQ in the germline V gene. The CDR3 extends over 15 amino acids. V was clipped by 5 bases and J by 0 bases; unmatched bases: 4. CDR3 bases: TGTGCCAGCAGCCCCGACAGGGTTAGCAATCAGCCCCAGCATTTT. The encoded protein is CASSPDRVSNQPQHF.

Turning to this clone: The same CDR3 arises from other DNA sequences in this sample as well. This chain connects TRBV30 to TRBJ2-7; D is uncertain. The CDR3 length is 12 residues. Trimming removed 5 bases from V and 0 bases from J, with 8 bases in between. CDR1 GTSNPN and CDR2 SVGIG come from the germline V gene (reference sequence). CDR3: CAWSMSSYEQYF. The DNA for the CDR3 is TGTGCCTGGTCGATGAGCTCCTACGAGCAGTACTTC.

Only a few counts were recorded for this clone. J is TRBJ2-3 and V is TRBV19; D is perhaps TRBD1 (6 bases). Germline CDR1 LNHDA, CDR2 SQIVND (reference sequence). Trimming took 6 bases from V and 6 from J, leaving 10 bases between them. The CDR3 runs 12 residues. The DNA for the CDR3 is TGTGCCAGTAGGGCAACAGGGGATACGCAGTATTTT. It is translated as CASRATGDTQYF.

In regard to this clone: This sample includes further DNA sequences coding for the same CDR3. The V call is TRBV7-3, the J call TRBJ2-3; 7 bases agree with TRBD1. With V trimmed by 5 bases and J by 6 bases, 5 bases remained unmatched. The CDR3 is 13 residues long. In germline, CDR1 is SGHTA, CDR2 FQGTGA. The CDR3 sequence is CASSLTGTDTQYF. The CDR3 region has the DNA TGTGCCAGCAGCCTGACAGGGACCGATACGCAGTATTTT.

This clone has more than one count but fewer than ten. The chain carries TRBV6-6 and TRBJ1-5; D unresolved. This CDR3 has 14 residues. Germline CDR1 is MNHNY and CDR2 is SVGAGI (reference sequence). The V and J ends lost 4 bases and 0 bases respectively, with 7 bases between them. The CDR3 protein is CASSSGSSNQPQHF. The CDR3 nucleotides read TGTGCCAGCAGTTCCGGGTCTAGCAATCAGCCCCAGCATTTT.

The sample holds a few counts of this clone. V gene TRBV28 combines with J gene TRBJ1-4; TRBD1 agrees at 11 bases. The junction had 9 bases not matched to a gene; V was cut back by 6 bases and J by 6 bases. Looked up from germline, CDR1 is MDHEN and CDR2 is SYDVKM. The CDR3 is made up of 16 amino acids. CDR3 region: CASSPFGTGGDEKLFF. The CDR3 nucleotides are TGTGCCAGCAGCCCCTTTGGGACAGGGGGTGATGAAAAACTGTTTTTT.

The chain links TRBV6-5 to TRBJ1-2; 7 nucleotides agree with TRBD1. Losses at the gene ends were 5 bases for V and 8 bases for J; bases not matched to a gene: 11. The CDR3 runs 14 residues. CDR1 and CDR2 from the germline V gene are MNHEY and SVGAGI. The chain's CDR3 is CASSRQGGSTGYTF. DNA for the CDR3: TGTGCCAGCAGTCGACAGGGCGGTTCAACCGGCTACACCTTC.

V and J are TRBV29-1 and TRBJ2-2; 9 positions agree with TRBD1. The CDR3 has 14 residues. Trimming took 5 bases from V and 6 from J; bases not matched to a gene: 7. CDR1 is SQVTM, CDR2 ANQGSEA, per germline. In DNA, the CDR3 is TGCAGCGTTCGTAGGACAGGGGTAGCCGGGGAGCTGTTTTTT. This codes for CSVRRTGVAGELFF.

The rearrangement joins TRBV5-4 to TRBJ1-4; D gene unclear. CDR1 and CDR2 (germline): SGHNT, YYREEE (reference sequence). The CDR3 has 15 residues. V lost 4 bases to trimming and J lost 3 bases, with 13 bases between them. In nucleotides, the CDR3 is TGTGCCAGCAGCCCGCTTCCCAACCCTAATGAAAAACTGTTTTTT. This encodes CASSPLPNPNEKLFF.

The rearrangement uses TRBV20-1 and TRBJ1-1; D is unresolved. This CDR3 is 11 amino acids long. Trimming cost V 5 bases and J 1 base, with 5 bases left between them. Germline CDR1 DFQATT, CDR2 SNEGSKA (reference sequence). CDR3 region: CSAYSNTEAFF. CDR3 in DNA: TGCAGTGCTTACTCGAACACTGAAGCTTTCTTT.

About this clone: This CDR3 is also generated by other DNA sequences in the sample. The gene calls are TRBV6-5 and TRBJ1-2; 9 bases fit TRBD1. CDR1 MNHEY and CDR2 SVGAGI come from the germline V gene. With V trimmed by 3 bases and J by 6 bases, 2 bases remained unmatched. The CDR3 consists of 13 residues. CDR3 DNA sequence: TGTGCCAGCAGTTATGGGACAGGGAATGGCTACACCTTC. It specifies CASSYGTGNGYTF.

The chain uses TRBV30 and TRBJ2-4; the match to TRBD2 covers 7 bases. With V trimmed by 0 bases and J by 3 bases, 5 bases remained unmatched. This CDR3 contains 15 residues. Germline V gene sequence: CDR1 GTSNPN, CDR2 SVGIG (reference sequence). The chain's CDR3 is CAWSVRGVRKNIQYF. In DNA, the CDR3 is TGTGCCTGGAGTGTACGGGGGGTACGCAAAAACATTCAGTACTTC.

This clone was observed a few times. The rearrangement uses TRBV4-2 and TRBJ1-1; 10 nucleotides align to TRBD1. Per the germline V gene, CDR1 is LGHNA and CDR2 is YNFKEQ. The V and J ends lost 4 bases and 5 bases, in that order; junction bases with no gene match: 7. The length of the CDR3 is 15 residues. In DNA, the CDR3 is TGTGCCAGCAGCCGAGCCGGGACAGGGGAAACTGAAGCTTTCTTT. Encoded protein: CASSRAGTGETEAFF.

The genes are TRBV4-3 and TRBJ1-1; D is uncertain. Trimming left V 1 base short and J 1 base short, with 16 bases between. This CDR3 has 17 amino acids. Germline CDR1 reads LGHNA; CDR2 reads YSLEER. In DNA form, the CDR3 reads TGCGCCAGCAGCCAAGGTGGGCGAAGGAGCGGGAACACTGAAGCTTTCTTT. Its translation: CASSQGGRRSGNTEAFF.

This clone occurred once. The chain has TRBV7-9 and TRBJ2-7; D perhaps matches TRBD1 (5 bases). This CDR3 has 13 residues. Trimming left V 5 bases short and J 1 base short, with 9 bases between. CDR1 is SEHNR and CDR2 is FQNEAQ in the germline V gene (reference sequence). CDR3 nucleotide sequence: TGTGCCAGCAGCGACGACAGATCCTACGAGCAGTACTTC. This codes for CASSDDRSYEQYF.

This clone has only a few counts. The rearrangement joins TRBV11-3 to TRBJ1-1, with 7 bases lining up with TRBD1. The CDR3 is made up of 16 amino acids. Unmatched junction bases numbered 14, after V lost 6 bases and J lost 4 bases. Germline lookup yields CDR1 SGHNT and CDR2 YENEEA. The CDR3 spells CASSDRRTGFSTEAFF. The DNA for the CDR3 is TGTGCCAGCAGTGATAGAAGGACAGGATTCAGCACTGAAGCTTTCTTT.

This clone was detected only a few times. Other DNA sequences in the sample encode the same CDR3. The chain links TRBV29-1 to TRBJ2-5, with D hard to call. The CDR3 loop spans 12 amino acids. V was trimmed by 3 bases and J by 1 base, leaving 6 bases between them. Germline V gene data show CDR1 as SQVTM and CDR2 as ANQGSEA. The CDR3 sequence: CSVDRLQETQYF. The CDR3 DNA follows: TGCAGCGTTGATCGCCTCCAAGAGACCCAGTACTTC.

This clone was detected a few times. V and J are TRBV19 and TRBJ2-4; D is unclear. CDR3 length equals 15 residues. The V end was cut by 5 bases, the J end by 6 bases, with 17 bases between. Germline V gives CDR1 LNHDA, CDR2 SQIVND (reference sequence). CDR3 coding DNA: TGTGCCAGTAGTCCCCTCGGGCCGGGCTCAAACATTCAGTACTTC. Translating it yields CASSPLGPGSNIQYF.

Only a few counts were recorded for this clone. This sequence joins TRBV7-9 and TRBJ2-1; D call uncertain. Trimming cost V 5 bases and J 0 bases, with 5 bases left between them. CDR1 and CDR2 from the germline V gene are SEHNR and FQNEAQ (reference sequence). The CDR3 extends over 13 amino acids. For the CDR3, the DNA is TGTGCCAGCAGCCAGAGCTCCTACAATGAGCAGTTCTTC. Its translation is CASSQSSYNEQFF.

The genes are TRBV10-1 and TRBJ2-1; 8 nucleotides align to TRBD2. V lost 5 bases and J lost 4; bases outside the gene matches: 4. The CDR3 totals 14 residues. Germline loops: CDR1 WNHNN, CDR2 SYGVQD (reference sequence). The DNA for the CDR3 is TGCGCCAGCAGTATGGGACTAGGATACAATGAGCAGTTCTTC. This gives the protein CASSMGLGYNEQFF.

V and J are TRBV11-3 and TRBJ2-7, with D hard to call. The CDR3 is 13 amino acids. Germline CDR1 SGHNT, CDR2 YENEEA. Trimming removed 4 bases from V and 3 bases from J, with 10 bases in between. CDR3 bases: TGTGCCAGCAGCTCTCGGACGGGCTACGAGCAGTACTTC. Encoded protein: CASSSRTGYEQYF. Using reference TRBV11-3 and TRBJ2-7 for the parts outside the CDR3, the full variable domain is EAGVVQSPRYKIIEKKQPVAFWCNPISGHNTLYWYLQNLGQGPELLIRYENEEAVDDSQLPKDRFSAERLKGVDSTLKIQPAELGDSAVYLCASSSRTGYEQYFGPGTRLTVT.

This clone showed up just a few times. The chain uses TRBV2 and TRBJ2-1; D call uncertain. Germline CDR1 SNHLY, CDR2 FYNNEI. V was shortened by 7 bases and J by 4 bases, with 11 bases between the two germline ends. The length of the CDR3 is 13 residues. The CDR3 loop reads CASNREEYNEQFF. The CDR3 nucleotides are TGTGCCAGCAATAGAGAAGAGTACAATGAGCAGTTCTTC.

This chain uses TRBV12-5 with TRBJ2-1; the match to TRBD2 covers 12 bases. The trim removed 0 bases at V and 7 bases at J, leaving 13 bases unmatched. This CDR3 has 19 residues. Germline V gene sequence: CDR1 LGHNT, CDR2 FRNRAP. CDR3 in amino acids: CASGLVRLAGGARANEQFF. The CDR3 DNA reads TGTGCTAGTGGTTTGGTAAGGCTAGCGGGAGGGGCGCGTGCGAATGAGCAGTTCTTC.

The rearrangement links TRBV25-1 to TRBJ2-1; possibly TRBD1 for D (6 bases). CDR3 length: 14 residues. Between the trimmed V and J ends, which lost 3 bases and 5 bases, there was a span of 11 bases. The V gene's germline CDR1 is MGHDK and CDR2 SYGVNS. Here the CDR3 DNA reads TGTGCCAGCAGTGACCCCAGGGGCCACAATGAGCAGTTCTTC. Residues: CASSDPRGHNEQFF.

The CDR3 DNA sequence: TGTGCCTGGACTAAAGACGGACTGAATGGCTACACCTTC. Translating it yields CAWTKDGLNGYTF. The V and J genes are TRBV30 and TRBJ1-2; D is unclear. Germline V gene lookup returns CDR1 GTSNPN and CDR2 SVGIG (reference sequence). Trimming left V 4 bases short and J 6 bases short, with 15 bases between. The CDR3 contains 13 residues.

The rearrangement uses TRBV10-3 and TRBJ2-7; D not resolved. Looked up from germline, CDR1 is ENHRY and CDR2 is SYGVKD. The CDR3 has 14 amino acids. V shed 9 bases and J shed 2 bases, with 17 bases lying between them. DNA for the CDR3: TGTGCCATTCGGTCCGCCCGAGACACCTACGAGCAGTACTTC. It encodes CAIRSARDTYEQYF.

This chain uses TRBV5-4 with TRBJ2-7, with a tentative D call TRBD1 (5 bases). V lost 4 bases, J lost 0 bases, and 11 bases lay in between. In germline, CDR1 is SGHNT, CDR2 YYREEE (reference sequence). The CDR3 length is 14 residues. CDR3 residues: CASSPNRNSYEQYF. The CDR3 bases are TGTGCCAGCAGCCCAAACAGGAACTCCTACGAGCAGTACTTC.

This chain joins TRBV7-9 and TRBJ1-2; D is uncertain. Trimming removed 5 bases at V and 7 bases at J, with 23 bases between. From germline, CDR1 is SEHNR and CDR2 FQNEAQ (reference sequence). The CDR3 covers 16 residues. The CDR3, as DNA: TGTGCCAGCAGCCTTACCTGGACTAGTGGGTATCGTGGCTACACCTTC. Protein product: CASSLTWTSGYRGYTF.

The chain employs TRBV6-5 and TRBJ1-2; maybe TRBD1 (6 bases). CDR3 size: 14 residues. V lost 0 bases to trimming and J lost 7 bases, with 12 bases between them. Germline CDR1 MNHEY, CDR2 SVGAGI. CDR3 DNA: TGTGCCAGCAGTTACTCGCAGGGGCATGGTGGCTACACCTTC. This sequence encodes CASSYSQGHGGYTF.